Presented here are 14 T cell receptor beta chains from one specimen sequenced in a study of immune characterization of retroperitoneal liposarcoma. MiXCR, run by TCRdb on the PCR reads, gives a single entry per CDR3 protein. The table has about 2,200 distinct CDR3 sequences, 45% to 50% seen once. The sample taken for sequencing was tumor tissue. Source of these receptors: a female donor with retroperitoneal liposarcoma.

This rearrangement joins TRBV6-1 to TRBJ2-3; 8 positions agree with TRBD1. Germline lookup yields CDR1 MNHNS and CDR2 SASEGT. The CDR3 is 14 amino acids. V shed 7 bases, J shed 3 bases, and the junction held 6 bases outside the gene matches. CDR3 coding DNA: TGTGCCAGCAACAGGGGGGATAATACAGATACGCAGTATTTT. As protein: CASNRGDNTDTQYF.

The V and J genes are TRBV6-6 and TRBJ2-1; 8 nucleotides align to TRBD2. The DNA end lines up better with TRBJ2-7; the J call may be wrong. This CDR3 contains 13 residues. Germline CDR1 and CDR2: MNHNY and SVGAGI (reference sequence). The CDR3 spells CASSYERETEQYF. The CDR3 DNA sequence: TGTGCCAGCAGTTACGAGCGGGAGACTGAGCAGTACTTC.

The gene calls are TRBV6-5 and TRBJ2-1; D is ambiguous. The V end lost 8 bases, the J end lost 5 bases, and 22 bases lay between the germline ends. The CDR3 totals 16 residues. CDR1 and CDR2 from the germline V gene are MNHEY and SVGAGI. The CDR3 nucleotides read TGTGCCAGCCGAAGATCAGTCAACCTATTCGACAATGAGCAGTTCTTC. Translating gives CASRRSVNLFDNEQFF.

About this clonotype itself: One end of the junction varies from germline; a read error may be responsible. CDR3 amino acids: CASSQVAGGETQYF. The DNA of the CDR3 is TGTGCCAGCAGCCAAGTGGCGGGAGGGGAGACCCAGTACTTC. The chain carries TRBV4-1 and TRBJ2-5; 9 bases agree with TRBD2. The germline CDR1 and CDR2 sequences are MGHRA and YSYEKL. The CDR3 is made up of 14 amino acids.

This chain uses TRBV6-5 with TRBJ2-1, with TRBD2 matching over 15 bases. Germline CDR1 reads MNHEY; CDR2 reads SVGAGI. CDR3 size: 15 residues. Trimming cost V 6 bases and J 9 bases; bases outside gene matches: 6. Here the CDR3 DNA reads TGTGCCAGCAGAGGACTAGCGGGGGGGCCCGGTGAGCAGTTCTTC. As protein: CASRGLAGGPGEQFF.

This clonotype was detected only a few times. The rearrangement links TRBV6-1 to TRBJ2-1; possibly TRBD2 for D (5 bases). This CDR3 is 13 amino acids long. The V and J ends lost 0 bases and 10 bases respectively, with 10 bases between them. The germline V gene encodes CDR1 MNHNS and CDR2 SASEGT. For the CDR3, the DNA is TGTGCCAGCAGTGAAGCGCTAGCCGGGGAGCAGTTCTTC. Amino acid sequence: CASSEALAGEQFF.

This chain uses TRBV6-1 with TRBJ2-1, with D possibly TRBD2 on 5 matching bases. Trimming took off 5 bases at V and 5 bases at J, with 22 bases between the two ends. This CDR3 region has 17 residues. Per the germline V gene, CDR1 is MNHNS and CDR2 is SASEGT. CDR3 sequence: CASSPLLGLPGDNEQFF. The CDR3 nucleotides are TGTGCCAGCAGTCCGCTTTTGGGTTTGCCCGGGGACAATGAGCAGTTCTTC.

This chain joins TRBV6-1 and TRBJ2-1; TRBD1 might be the D (5 bases). The J call may be in error: the DNA end matches TRBJ2-5 better. CDR1 and CDR2 from the germline V gene are MNHNS and SASEGT. The CDR3 is 14 residues long. The CDR3 loop is CASSRVGSQETQYF. In DNA, the CDR3 is TGTGCCAGCAGCAGGGTGGGGTCCCAAGAGACCCAGTACTTC.

In its sample, this clonotype was seen a few times. The chain is built from TRBV7-2 and TRBJ2-3; D is possibly TRBD1 (5 bases). The CDR3 extends over 15 amino acids. V was clipped by 4 bases and J by 0 bases, with 11 bases between them. CDR1 is SGHTA and CDR2 is FQGNSA in the germline V gene. CDR3: CASSSRAISTDTQYF. CDR3 coding DNA: TGTGCCAGCAGCTCCAGGGCAATAAGCACAGATACGCAGTATTTT.

V gene TRBV11-3 combines with J gene TRBJ2-1; D gene unclear. Germline CDR1 and CDR2: SGHNT and YENEEA. CDR3 length equals 13 residues. The V and J ends lost 3 bases and 6 bases respectively, with 9 bases between them. The CDR3 DNA reads as TGTGCCAGCAGCTTGCCCGGTACCAATGAGCAGTTCTTC. Protein: CASSLPGTNEQFF.

The chain carries TRBV6-1 and TRBJ1-2, with 7 bases that match TRBD1. J was trimmed by 4 bases and V by 1 base; bases with no gene match: 3. The CDR3 runs 14 residues. CDR1 and CDR2 (germline): MNHNS, SASEGT. In DNA, the CDR3 is TGTGCCAGCAGTGAAGAAGACAGGGCCTATGGCTACACCTTC. Translating gives CASSEEDRAYGYTF.

The chain recombines TRBV7-2 with TRBJ2-1; no firm D call. V lost 1 base and J lost 7, with 5 bases in between. The CDR3 totals 12 residues. Per the germline V gene, CDR1 is SGHTA and CDR2 is FQGNSA. This CDR3 is CASSLVRNEQFF. The CDR3 nucleotides read TGTGCCAGCAGCTTAGTCAGGAATGAGCAGTTCTTC.

This clonotype is labeled as medium-sized. This chain uses TRBV12-3 or TRBV12-4 with TRBJ2-1; 7 bases are shared with TRBD1. The V segment lost 6 bases and the J segment 1 base; nucleotides outside the gene matches: 9. This CDR3 is 16 amino acids long. Here the CDR3 reads CASSPTDRSSYNEQFF. Written as DNA, the CDR3 is TGTGCCAGCAGCCCGACGGACAGGTCATCCTACAATGAGCAGTTCTTC.

This clonotype has just a few counts. The chain is built from TRBV7-2 and TRBJ2-1; D gene ambiguous. V lost 4 bases to trimming and J lost 7 bases, with 17 bases between them. CDR3 length: 15 amino acids. The germline gives CDR1 SGHTA, CDR2 FQGNSA. CDR3 amino acids: CASSSVRDQGNEQFF. CDR3 in DNA: TGTGCCAGCAGCTCCGTAAGAGACCAAGGGAATGAGCAGTTCTTC. Full variable domain (rest looked up from reference TRBV7-2 and TRBJ2-1): GAGVSQSPSNKVTEKGKDVELRCDPISGHTALYWYRQSLGQGLEFLIYFQGNSAPDKSGLPSDRFSAERTGGSVSTLTIQRTQQEDSAVYLCASSSVRDQGNEQFFGPGTRLTVL.